This T cell receptor beta chain was retrieved from a study of blood T cells in healthy people across ages. The use of a sample-barcoded 5' primer and a J-beta primer mix characterized a second PCR of 7 to 11 cycles. MiXCR, applied by TCRdb to the 5' RACE reads, yields one record per CDR3 protein. The sample lists around 1.5 million distinct CDR3 sequences; roughly 59% were seen once. The germline V gene has CDR1 LGHDT and CDR2 YNNKEL (reference sequence). The CDR3 sequence is 15 residues long. As regards this clonotype: At one end, the junction sequence differs from germline, possibly due to a read error.

The sequenced sample consisted of blood. The TCR was taken from a man aged 18 to 30 in good health. J is TRBJ1-2 and V is TRBV3-1, with D hard to call. CDR3 bases: TGTGCCAGCAGCCAAGAAGATCGGAAGAGCTATGGCTGCACCTTC. Its protein is CASSQEDRKSYGCTF.